This is a list of T cell receptor beta chains from one sample in a study of blood T cell repertoires in COVID-19. Only in-frame clones appear in the TCRdb table, and some are missing; sequencing was by immunoSEQ multiplex PCR. The table lists 56,000 or so clones, under 85% of them singletons. Material for sequencing was peripheral blood. The receptors stem from a woman in her seventies with acute or convalescent COVID-19. The CDR3 runs from the conserved cysteine through the conserved F or W. A D gene is named only where the DNA matches it firmly. The size entry is marked missing in some rows and otherwise reads once, few, many or a size class.

D gene,CDR3 length,J gene,clone size,V gene,CDR3 protein,CDR3 DNA
TRBD1,14,TRBJ1-2,.,TRBV6-5,CASSLTGPRDGYTF,TGTGCCAGCAGCCTGACAGGGCCGAGGGACGGCTACACCTTC
TRBD1,14,TRBJ1-3,.,TRBV2,CASSRGQAGNTIYF,TGTGCCAGCAGCCGGGGACAGGCTGGAAACACCATATATTTT
TRBD2,15,TRBJ2-5,.,TRBV7-7,CVSSLSGEGGETQYF,TGTGTCAGCAGCCTATCCGGGGAGGGCGGGGAGACCCAGTACTTC
TRBD1,14,TRBJ1-1,.,TRBV10-3,CAIRGDRGDTEAFF,TGTGCCATCAGGGGGGACAGGGGTGACACTGAAGCTTTCTTT
.,15,TRBJ1-3,few,TRBV6-5,CASSYSAGTGNTIYF,TGTGCCAGCAGTTACTCGGCAGGGACTGGAAACACCATATATTTT
.,12,TRBJ1-3,.,TRBV3-1/TRBV3-2,CASSQEEGTIYF,TGTGCCAGCAGCCAAGAGGAGGGAACCATATATTTT
.,15,TRBJ1-2,.,TRBV7-8,CASSPDRGGDYGYTF,TGTGCCAGCAGCCCCGATCGGGGGGGGGACTATGGCTACACCTTC
TRBD1,15,TRBJ1-3,few,TRBV18,CASSPGQISGNTIYF,TGTGCCAGCTCACCGGGACAGATCTCTGGAAACACCATATATTTT
.,15,TRBJ1-1,.,TRBV2,CASRNSGTKHRSAFF,TGTGCCAGCAGAAACTCCGGGACTAAACACAGATCAGCTTTCTTT
.,15,TRBJ1-3,.,TRBV5-1,CASSLEGITGNTIYF,TGCGCCAGCAGCTTGGAGGGGATCACTGGAAACACCATATATTTT
TRBD1,15,TRBJ1-5,.,TRBV5-1,CASSKDRVNDQPQHF,TGCGCCAGCAGCAAGGACAGGGTTAATGATCAGCCCCAGCATTTT
TRBD2,16,TRBJ2-1,.,TRBV4-2,CASSQGELAGGIEQFF,TGTGCCAGCAGCCAAGGGGAACTAGCGGGGGGAATTGAGCAGTTCTTC
TRBD1,15,TRBJ1-4,.,TRBV4-1,CASSHPGTGGEKLFF,TGCGCCAGCAGCCACCCCGGGACAGGGGGGGAAAAACTGTTTTTT
.,14,TRBJ1-6,.,TRBV2,CASTLRGEGTPLHF,TGTGCCAGCACCCTACGGGGGGAGGGCACACCCCTCCACTTT
.,13,TRBJ2-1,.,TRBV5-4,CASSRDPGQQQFF,TGTGCCAGCAGCCGAGATCCGGGACAACAACAGTTCTTC
TRBD1,17,TRBJ1-4,once,TRBV7-8,CASSLVLSGQANEKLFF,TGTGCCAGCAGCTTAGTTCTATCCGGACAGGCAAATGAAAAACTGTTTTTT
TRBD1,15,TRBJ2-5,.,TRBV9,CASSPTQGQGETQYF,TGTGCCAGCAGCCCGACGCAAGGACAGGGGGAGACCCAGTACTTC
.,10,TRBJ1-1,.,TRBV28,CASSRREAFF,TGTGCCAGCAGTCGCCGGGAAGCTTTCTTT
TRBD2,15,TRBJ2-7,.,TRBV5-4,CASSRTSGSSYEQYF,TGTGCCAGCAGCAGAACTAGCGGCAGCTCCTACGAGCAGTACTTC
TRBD1,15,TRBJ1-1,.,TRBV5-1,CASSLAGTGYAEAFF,TGCGCCAGCAGCTTGGCCGGGACAGGGTATGCTGAAGCTTTCTTT
TRBD2,18,TRBJ2-3,few,TRBV10-1,CASSDFGLAGSTTDTQYF,TGCGCCAGCAGCGATTTCGGACTAGCGGGCAGTACCACAGATACGCAGTATTTT
TRBD1,15,TRBJ2-2,.,TRBV7-8,CASSFRDRATGELFF,TGTGCCAGCAGCTTTCGGGACAGGGCTACCGGGGAGCTGTTTTTT
.,15,TRBJ1-4,once,TRBV7-2,CASSPYGATNEKLFF,TGTGCCAGCAGCCCCTACGGGGCAACTAATGAAAAACTGTTTTTT
.,17,TRBJ2-2,.,TRBV11-2,CASSFSVLIANTGELFF,TGTGCCAGCAGCTTTTCAGTTCTCATCGCGAACACCGGGGAGCTGTTTTTT
TRBD1,13,TRBJ1-1,.,TRBV19,CASRKQGDTEAFF,TGTGCCAGTAGAAAACAGGGGGACACTGAAGCTTTCTTT
TRBD1,13,TRBJ2-7,many,TRBV4-1,CASSLGQTYEQYF,TGCGCCAGCAGCCTGGGACAGACCTACGAGCAGTACTTC
TRBD1,13,TRBJ1-2,.,TRBV25-1,CASSKTGGYGYTF,TGTGCCAGCAGTAAGACAGGGGGCTATGGCTACACCTTC
.,15,TRBJ2-5,.,TRBV19,CASNTRDTGAETQYF,TGTGCCAGTAATACTAGGGACACCGGGGCGGAGACCCAGTACTTC
TRBD1,13,TRBJ2-7,.,TRBV10-3,CAISSGQGYEQYF,TGTGCCATCAGTTCGGGACAGGGCTACGAGCAGTACTTC
TRBD2,17,TRBJ2-5,.,TRBV3-1/TRBV3-2,CASSQDLAGDVQETQYF,TGTGCCAGCAGCCAAGACCTAGCGGGGGATGTCCAAGAGACCCAGTACTTC
.,16,TRBJ1-5,.,TRBV28,CASTPSGGYSNQPQHF,TGTGCCAGCACTCCCTCGGGGGGATATAGCAATCAGCCCCAGCATTTT
TRBD2,14,TRBJ2-5,.,TRBV5-1,CASTQREPQETQYF,TGCGCCAGCACCCAGCGGGAGCCCCAAGAGACCCAGTACTTC
.,14,TRBJ1-2,few,TRBV28,CASSLVPSYYGYTF,TGTGCCAGCAGCCTCGTCCCCAGTTACTATGGCTACACCTTC
TRBD1,18,TRBJ1-4,.,TRBV28,CASSSQGARRRDNEKLFF,TGTGCCAGCAGTTCCCAGGGGGCGAGGCGACGAGATAATGAAAAACTGTTTTTT
.,15,TRBJ1-2,.,TRBV5-1,CASSLGGRLNYGYTF,TGCGCCAGCAGCTTGGGGGGCCGACTCAACTATGGCTACACCTTC
TRBD2,17,TRBJ2-5,.,TRBV6-2/TRBV6-3,CASSYSASGGSKETQYF,TGTGCCAGCAGTTACTCGGCTAGCGGGGGGTCCAAGGAGACCCAGTACTTC